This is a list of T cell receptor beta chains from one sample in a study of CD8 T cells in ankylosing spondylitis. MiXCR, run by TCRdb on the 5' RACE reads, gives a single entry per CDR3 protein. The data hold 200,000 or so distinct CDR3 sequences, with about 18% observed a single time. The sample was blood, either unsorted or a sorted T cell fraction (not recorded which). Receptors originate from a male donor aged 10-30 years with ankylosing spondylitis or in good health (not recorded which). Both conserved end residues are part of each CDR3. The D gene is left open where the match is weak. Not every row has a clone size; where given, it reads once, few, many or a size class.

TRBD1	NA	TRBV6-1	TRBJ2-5	TGTGCCAGCAGTGAGGGACAGGCCTCGTACTTC	CASSEGQASYF
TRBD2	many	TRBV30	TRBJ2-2	TGTGCCTGGAGACGCGGGAGCGGGGAGCTGTTTTTT	CAWRRGSGELFF
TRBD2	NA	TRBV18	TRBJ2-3	TGTGCCAGCTCATCCGGACTAGCGGGAGGTTCAGATACGCAGTATTTT	CASSSGLAGGSDTQYF
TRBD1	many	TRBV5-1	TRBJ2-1	TGCGCCAGCAGCGACACAGGGGAAAATGAGCAGTTCTTC	CASSDTGENEQFF
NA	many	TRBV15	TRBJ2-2	TGTGCCACCAGGGGGGGACCCACCGGGGAGCTGTTTTTT	CATRGGPTGELFF
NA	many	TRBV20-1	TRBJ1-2	TGCAGTGCTGGAGGGGTATATTTCGATGGCTACACCTTC	CSAGGVYFDGYTF
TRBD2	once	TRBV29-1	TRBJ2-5	TGCAGCGTTCTGTCTAGCGGGAGTAAATTGGAGACCCAGTACTTC	CSVLSSGSKLETQYF
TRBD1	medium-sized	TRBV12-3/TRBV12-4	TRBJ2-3	TGTGCCAGCAGTATCCACCGGGACAGGGGTGATACGCAGTATTTT	CASSIHRDRGDTQYF
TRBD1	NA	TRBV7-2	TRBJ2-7	TGTGCCAGCAGCTTATTCCGAGACAGGGGAGGCGAGCAGTACTTC	CASSLFRDRGGEQYF
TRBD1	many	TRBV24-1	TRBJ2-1	TGTGCCACCAGTGATAACCTAGGGGCAGGGGGTTGGGATGAGCAGTTCTTC	CATSDNLGAGGWDEQFF
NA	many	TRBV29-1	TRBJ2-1	TGCAGCGTTCGGGGTCTCCACAATGAGCAGTTCTTC	CSVRGLHNEQFF
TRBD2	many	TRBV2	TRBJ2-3	TGTGCCAGCAGTGAATTAGCGGGAAGCACAGATACGCAGTATTTT	CASSELAGSTDTQYF
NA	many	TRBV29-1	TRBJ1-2	TGCAGCGTTGGAGGGGACGATGGCTACACCTTC	CSVGGDDGYTF
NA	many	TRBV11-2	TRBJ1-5	TGTGCCAGCAGCTGGGACCCGACGGGCAATCAGCCCCAGCATTTT	CASSWDPTGNQPQHF
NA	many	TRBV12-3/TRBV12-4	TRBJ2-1	TGTGCCAGCAGTTTAGTAGCCCTAGCTTTGAATGAGCAGTTCTTC	CASSLVALALNEQFF
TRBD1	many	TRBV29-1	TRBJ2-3	TGCAGTATTGGACAGGGTCCAGATACGCAGTATTTT	CSIGQGPDTQYF
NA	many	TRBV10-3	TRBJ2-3	TGTGCCATCGCCGTAGCGCGCACAGATACGCAGTATTTT	CAIAVARTDTQYF
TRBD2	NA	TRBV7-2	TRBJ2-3	TGTGCCAGCAGCCCAGGACTAGCGCCCCTGAGCACAGATACGCAGTATTTT	CASSPGLAPLSTDTQYF
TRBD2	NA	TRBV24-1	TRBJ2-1	TGTGCCACCAGGGGACTAGCGGGAGGAAATGAGCAGTTCTTC	CATRGLAGGNEQFF
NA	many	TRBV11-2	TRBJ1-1	TGTGCCAGCAGCCCGTCAGGCCGGTCTAGAAACACTGAAGCTTTCTTT	CASSPSGRSRNTEAFF
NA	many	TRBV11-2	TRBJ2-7	TGTGCCAGCAGCTTAGATCCCGCCGACCGGGGGAGCTACGAGCAGTACTTC	CASSLDPADRGSYEQYF
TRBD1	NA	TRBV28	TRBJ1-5	TGTGCCAGCAGTTTCCCGGGACAGGGGGCGATGGGTCAGCCCCAGCATTTT	CASSFPGQGAMGQPQHF
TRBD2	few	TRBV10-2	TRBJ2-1	TGCGCCAGCAGTGACCCGGGTGGAGCGGGAGCTCACAATGAGCAGTTCTTC	CASSDPGGAGAHNEQFF
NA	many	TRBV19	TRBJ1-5	TGTGCCAGTAGTATTGCGAGAGGGGTCAATCAGCCCCAGCATTTT	CASSIARGVNQPQHF
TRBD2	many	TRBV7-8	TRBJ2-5	TGTGCCAGCAGCCCATCCCCTAGCGGGAGCTACCAAGAGACCCAGTACTTC	CASSPSPSGSYQETQYF
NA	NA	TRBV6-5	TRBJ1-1	TGTGCCAGCAGTTACGCGGGGCGAGGGAACACTGAAGCTTTCTTT	CASSYAGRGNTEAFF
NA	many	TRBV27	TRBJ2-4	TGTGCCAGCAGTCCGACTAGTTTAGGAGGCGGTGCCAAAAACATTCAGTACTTC	CASSPTSLGGGAKNIQYF
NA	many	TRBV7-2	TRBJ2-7	TGTGCCAGCAGCTTAGCGAGAGGACCCACCTACGAGCAGTACTTC	CASSLARGPTYEQYF
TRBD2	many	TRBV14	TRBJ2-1	TGTGCCAGCAGCCCGACTAGCGGGAGCTACAATGAGCAGTTCTTC	CASSPTSGSYNEQFF
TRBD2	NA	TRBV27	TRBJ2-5	TGTGCCAGCAGTCCATTAGGGAGGGGTAGGGAGACCCAGTACTTC	CASSPLGRGRETQYF
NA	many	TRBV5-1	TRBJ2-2	TGCGCCAGCAGCTTGGCCAAATCTGTCCCTAGCGCCTACACCGGGGAGCTGTTTTTT	CASSLAKSVPSAYTGELFF
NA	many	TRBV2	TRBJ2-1	TGTGCCAGCACGGAATACAATGAGCAGTTCTTC	CASTEYNEQFF
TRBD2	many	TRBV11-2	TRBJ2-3	TGTGCCAGCAGCTTAGGTGTTAGCGGGACAGATACGCAGTATTTT	CASSLGVSGTDTQYF
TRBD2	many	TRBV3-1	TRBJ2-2	TGTGCCAGCAGCGCGCGGGAGCGAAACACCGGGGAGCTGTTTTTT	CASSARERNTGELFF
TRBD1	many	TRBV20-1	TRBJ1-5	TGCAGTGCTAGCACCGGGACAGGGAATCAGCCCCAGCATTTT	CSASTGTGNQPQHF
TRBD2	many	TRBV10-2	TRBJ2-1	TGCGCCAGCAGTAGTCTAGCGGGAGAGCAGTTCTTC	CASSSLAGEQFF
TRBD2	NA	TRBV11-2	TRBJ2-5	TGTGCCAGCAGCTTCCGAGATGAGCGGGAGTTCCAAGAGACCCAGTACTTC	CASSFRDEREFQETQYF
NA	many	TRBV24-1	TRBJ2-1	TGTGCCACCAGTGATTTGTTGGACTACTACAATGAGCAGTTCTTC	CATSDLLDYYNEQFF
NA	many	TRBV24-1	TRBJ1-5	TGTGCCACCAGTCCGGGGGGCACTCAGCCCCAGCATTTT	CATSPGGTQPQHF
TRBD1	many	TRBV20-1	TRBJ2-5	TGCAGTGCTAGAAATACAGGGGGCGCGGGAGAGACCCAGTACTTC	CSARNTGGAGETQYF
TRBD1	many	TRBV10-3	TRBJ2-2	TGTGCCATCAGTGTTGGACAGGGGGCGCCAAGCGGGGAGCTGTTTTTT	CAISVGQGAPSGELFF
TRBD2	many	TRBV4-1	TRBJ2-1	TGCGCCAGCAGCCCGCTAGTACGCGGGAGCTCCTACAATGAGCAGTTCTTC	CASSPLVRGSSYNEQFF
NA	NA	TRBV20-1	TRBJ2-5	TGCAGTGGACGGGTGAGCGAGACCCAGTACTTC	CSGRVSETQYF
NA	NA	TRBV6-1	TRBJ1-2	TGTGCCAGCAGTGAAACGAGTGGGACTAACTATGGCTACACCTTC	CASSETSGTNYGYTF
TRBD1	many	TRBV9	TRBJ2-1	TGTGCCAGCAGCGCTGACGGGGTGGGACAGGCTTACAATGAGCAGTTCTTC	CASSADGVGQAYNEQFF
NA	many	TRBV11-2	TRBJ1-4	TGTGCCAGCAGCCTAAGCCGGACACGGAATGAAAAACTGTTTTTT	CASSLSRTRNEKLFF
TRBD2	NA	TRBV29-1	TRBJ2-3	TGCAGCGTTTTTGGTAGCGGGATGCTCACAGATACGCAGTATTTT	CSVFGSGMLTDTQYF
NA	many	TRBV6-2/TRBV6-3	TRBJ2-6	TGTGCCAGCAGTTTTCATCCAGGAACCTACTCTGGGGCCAACGTCCTGACTTTC	CASSFHPGTYSGANVLTF
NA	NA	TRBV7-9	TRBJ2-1	TGTGCCAGCAGCTACCGGACGACATACAATGAGCAGTTCTTC	CASSYRTTYNEQFF
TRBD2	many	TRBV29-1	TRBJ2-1	TGCAGCGTTGACCTGACTAGCGGGAGGGCTATTTACGAGTTCTTC	CSVDLTSGRAIYEFF
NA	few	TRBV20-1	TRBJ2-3	TGCAGTGCTGCCAGGGAGTCCTTCACAGATACGCAGTATTTT	CSAARESFTDTQYF
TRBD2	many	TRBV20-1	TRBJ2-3	TGCAGTTCCACCGTCTTAGCGGGAGGGCCCTCCATCAGCACAGATACGCAGTATTTT	CSSTVLAGGPSISTDTQYF